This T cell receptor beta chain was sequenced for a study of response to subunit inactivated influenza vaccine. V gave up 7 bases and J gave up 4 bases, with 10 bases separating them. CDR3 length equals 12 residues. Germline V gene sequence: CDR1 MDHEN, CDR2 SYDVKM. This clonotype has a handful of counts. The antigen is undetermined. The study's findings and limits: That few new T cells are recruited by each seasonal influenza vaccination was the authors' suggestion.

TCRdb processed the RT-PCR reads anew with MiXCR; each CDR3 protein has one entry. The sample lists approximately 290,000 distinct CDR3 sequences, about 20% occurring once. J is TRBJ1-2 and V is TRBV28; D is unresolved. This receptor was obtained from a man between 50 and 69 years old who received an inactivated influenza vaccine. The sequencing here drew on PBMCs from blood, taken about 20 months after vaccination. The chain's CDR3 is CASNQWAYGYTF. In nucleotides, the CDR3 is TGTGCCAGCAACCAATGGGCCTATGGCTACACCTTC.